This T cell receptor beta chain emerged from a study of T cell repertoires in cytomegalovirus infection. Whole-study findings and limits: Pooled public TCR beta family frequency picked out CMV carriers with the relevant HLA.

From the reads, TCRdb called clonotypes with MiXCR, one entry per CDR3 protein. This table holds about 270,000 distinct CDR3 sequences, roughly a fifth found once. Only a few counts were recorded for this clonotype. The antigen is not known. The CDR3 spans 18 residues. Trimming took off 6 bases at V and 1 base at J, with 22 bases between the two ends. The source is a human donor in good health (CMV status not recorded). Some clones in this sample may be carry-over from other donors' samples. The source was cultured PBMCs, collected from culture after CMV antigen stimulation. The chain recombines TRBV12-3 or TRBV12-4 with TRBJ2-1; D is perhaps TRBD2 (6 bases). DNA of the CDR3: TGTGCCAGCAGCCTTCGGCTAGCGTCCGTCAGGTCCTACAATGAGCAGTTCTTC. Its translation: CASSLRLASVRSYNEQFF.